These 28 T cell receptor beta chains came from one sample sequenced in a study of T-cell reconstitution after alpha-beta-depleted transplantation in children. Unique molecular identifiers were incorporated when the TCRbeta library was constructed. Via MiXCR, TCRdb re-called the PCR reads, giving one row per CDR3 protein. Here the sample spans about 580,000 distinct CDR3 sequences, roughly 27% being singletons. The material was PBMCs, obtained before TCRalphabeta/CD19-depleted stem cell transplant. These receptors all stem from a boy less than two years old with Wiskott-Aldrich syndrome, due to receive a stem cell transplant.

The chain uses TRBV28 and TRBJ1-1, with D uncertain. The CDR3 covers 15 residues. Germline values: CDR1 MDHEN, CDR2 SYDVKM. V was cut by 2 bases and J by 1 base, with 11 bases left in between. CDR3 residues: CASSLPGRRNTEAFF. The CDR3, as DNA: TGTGCCAGCAGTTTACCCGGGCGGAGGAACACTGAAGCTTTCTTT.

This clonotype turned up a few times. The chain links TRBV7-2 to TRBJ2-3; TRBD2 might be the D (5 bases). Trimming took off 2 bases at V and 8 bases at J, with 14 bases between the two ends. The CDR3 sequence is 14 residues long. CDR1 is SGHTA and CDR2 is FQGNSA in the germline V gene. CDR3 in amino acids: CASSLYVRGGTQYF. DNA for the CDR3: TGTGCCAGCAGCTTATACGTACGAGGAGGTACGCAGTATTTT. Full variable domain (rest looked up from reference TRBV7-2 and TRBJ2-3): GAGVSQSPSNKVTEKGKDVELRCDPISGHTALYWYRQSLGQGLEFLIYFQGNSAPDKSGLPSDRFSAERTGGSVSTLTIQRTQQEDSAVYLCASSLYVRGGTQYFGPGTRLTVL.

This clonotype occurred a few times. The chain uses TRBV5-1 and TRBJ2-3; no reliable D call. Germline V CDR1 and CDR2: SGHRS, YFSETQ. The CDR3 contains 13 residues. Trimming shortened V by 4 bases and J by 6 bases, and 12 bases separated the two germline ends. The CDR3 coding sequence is TGCGCCAGCAGCCCACTGGCAGCGGATACGCAGTATTTT. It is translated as CASSPLAADTQYF.

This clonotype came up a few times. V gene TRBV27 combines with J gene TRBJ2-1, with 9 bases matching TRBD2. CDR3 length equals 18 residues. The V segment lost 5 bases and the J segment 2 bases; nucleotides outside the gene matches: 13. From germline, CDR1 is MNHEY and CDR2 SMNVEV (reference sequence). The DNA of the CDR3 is TGTGCCAGCAGTCCTTATAGCGGGAGTTTAGGGCCCTACAATGAGCAGTTCTTC. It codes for CASSPYSGSLGPYNEQFF.

Here the CDR3 reads CASSSRAGGGPDTQYF. CDR3 coding DNA: TGTGCCAGCAGTAGCCGCGCGGGAGGGGGGCCAGATACGCAGTATTTT. This chain joins TRBV27 and TRBJ2-3, with 9 bases matching TRBD2. The CDR3 sequence is 16 residues long. In germline, CDR1 is MNHEY, CDR2 SMNVEV (reference sequence). V lost 5 bases to trimming and J lost 4 bases; unmatched junction nucleotides: 10.

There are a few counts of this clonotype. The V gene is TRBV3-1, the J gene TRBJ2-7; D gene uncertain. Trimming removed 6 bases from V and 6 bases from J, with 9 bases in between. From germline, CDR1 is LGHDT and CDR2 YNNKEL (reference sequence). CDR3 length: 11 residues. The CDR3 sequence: CASRQKSEQYF. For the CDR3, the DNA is TGTGCCAGCAGACAGAAGAGCGAGCAGTACTTC.

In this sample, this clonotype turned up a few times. The CDR3 sequence: CASSPRGFEAFF. The CDR3 DNA reads as TGTGCCAGCAGCCCCCGGGGTTTTGAAGCTTTCTTT. The V gene is TRBV11-2, the J gene TRBJ1-1, with no clear D. Germline lookup yields CDR1 SGHAT and CDR2 FQNNGV. Trimming took 5 bases from V and 7 from J, leaving 11 bases between them. The CDR3 runs to 12 residues.

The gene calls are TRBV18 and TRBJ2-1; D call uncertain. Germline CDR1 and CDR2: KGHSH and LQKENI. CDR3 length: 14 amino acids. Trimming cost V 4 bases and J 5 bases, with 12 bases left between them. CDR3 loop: CASSRQTGNNEQFF. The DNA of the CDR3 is TGTGCCAGCTCACGGCAGACTGGAAACAATGAGCAGTTCTTC.

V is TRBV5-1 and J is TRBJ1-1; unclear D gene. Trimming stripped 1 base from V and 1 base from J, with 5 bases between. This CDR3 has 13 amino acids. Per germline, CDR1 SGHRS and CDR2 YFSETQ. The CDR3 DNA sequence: TGCGCCAGCAGCTTGATAACGAACACTGAAGCTTTCTTT. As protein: CASSLITNTEAFF. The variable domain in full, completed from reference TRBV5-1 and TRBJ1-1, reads KAGVTQTPRYLIKTRGQQVTLSCSPISGHRSVSWYQQTPGQGLQFLFEYFSETQRNKGNFPGRFSGRQFSNSRSEMNVSTLELGDSALYLCASSLITNTEAFFGQGTRLTVV.

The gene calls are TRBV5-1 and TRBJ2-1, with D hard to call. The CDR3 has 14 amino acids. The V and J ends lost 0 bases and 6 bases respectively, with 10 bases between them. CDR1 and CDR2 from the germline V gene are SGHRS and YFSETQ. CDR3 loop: CASSLAGTSNEQFF. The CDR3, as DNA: TGCGCCAGCAGCTTGGCGGGCACCTCCAATGAGCAGTTCTTC.

CDR3 loop: CASSPTGGNQPQHF. Written as DNA, the CDR3 is TGTGCCAGCAGCCCGACAGGGGGCAATCAGCCCCAGCATTTT. This chain connects TRBV3-1 to TRBJ1-5; 8 nucleotides match TRBD1. J gave up 2 bases and V 4 bases, and 1 base lay outside the gene matches. The CDR3 has 14 residues. The germline V gene encodes CDR1 LGHDT and CDR2 YNNKEL (reference sequence). Based on the CDR3 plus reference TRBV3-1 and TRBJ1-5, the full variable domain is DTAVSQTPKYLVTQMGNDKSIKCEQNLGHDTMYWYKQDSKKFLKIMFSYNNKELIINETVPNRFSPKSPDKAHLNLHINSLELGDSAVYFCASSPTGGNQPQHFGDGTRLSIL.

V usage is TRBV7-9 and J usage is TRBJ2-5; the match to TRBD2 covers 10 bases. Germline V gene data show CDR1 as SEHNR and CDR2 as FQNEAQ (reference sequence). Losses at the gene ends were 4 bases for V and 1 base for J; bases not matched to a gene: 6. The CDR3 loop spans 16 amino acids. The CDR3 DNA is TGTGCCAGCAGCTCCCTCAAGCGGGAGGGCCAAGAGACCCAGTACTTC. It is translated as CASSSLKREGQETQYF.

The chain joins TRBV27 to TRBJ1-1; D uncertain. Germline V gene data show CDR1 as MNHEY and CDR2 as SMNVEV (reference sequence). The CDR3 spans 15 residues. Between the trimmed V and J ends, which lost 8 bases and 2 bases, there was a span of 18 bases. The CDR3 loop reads CASRVGRPSNTEAFF. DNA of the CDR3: TGTGCCAGCCGCGTAGGTAGGCCTTCCAACACTGAAGCTTTCTTT.

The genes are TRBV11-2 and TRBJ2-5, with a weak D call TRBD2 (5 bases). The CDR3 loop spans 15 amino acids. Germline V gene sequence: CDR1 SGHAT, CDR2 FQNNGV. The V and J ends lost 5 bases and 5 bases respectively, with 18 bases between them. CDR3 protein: CASSRPGRIGETQYF. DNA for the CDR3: TGTGCCAGCAGCCGACCGGGAAGAATAGGGGAGACCCAGTACTTC.

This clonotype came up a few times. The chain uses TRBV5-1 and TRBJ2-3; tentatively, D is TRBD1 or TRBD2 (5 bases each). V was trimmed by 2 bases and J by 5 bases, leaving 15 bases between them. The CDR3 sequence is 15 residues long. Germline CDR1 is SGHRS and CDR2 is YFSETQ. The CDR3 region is CASSFTGARGDTQYF. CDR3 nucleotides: TGCGCCAGCAGCTTTACAGGTGCCCGGGGAGATACGCAGTATTTT.

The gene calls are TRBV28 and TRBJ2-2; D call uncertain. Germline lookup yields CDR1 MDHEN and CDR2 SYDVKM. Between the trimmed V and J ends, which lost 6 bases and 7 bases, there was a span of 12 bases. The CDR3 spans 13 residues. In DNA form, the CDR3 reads TGTGCCAGCAGCCACCAGCCAAACGGGGAGCTGTTTTTT. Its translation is CASSHQPNGELFF.

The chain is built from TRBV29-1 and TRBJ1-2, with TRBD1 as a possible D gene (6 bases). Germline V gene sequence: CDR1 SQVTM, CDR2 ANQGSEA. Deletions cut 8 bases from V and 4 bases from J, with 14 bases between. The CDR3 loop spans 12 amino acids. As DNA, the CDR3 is TGCAGCCGAGGTGGGACATCCTATGGCTACACCTTC. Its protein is CSRGGTSYGYTF.

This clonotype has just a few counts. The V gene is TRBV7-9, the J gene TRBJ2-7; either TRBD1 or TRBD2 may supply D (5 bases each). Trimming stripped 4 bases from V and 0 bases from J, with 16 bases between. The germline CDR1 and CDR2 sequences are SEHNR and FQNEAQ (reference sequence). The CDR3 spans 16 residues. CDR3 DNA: TGTGCCAGCAGCTCCAAGGGGAGCCTGAGCTCCTACGAGCAGTACTTC. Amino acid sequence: CASSSKGSLSSYEQYF.

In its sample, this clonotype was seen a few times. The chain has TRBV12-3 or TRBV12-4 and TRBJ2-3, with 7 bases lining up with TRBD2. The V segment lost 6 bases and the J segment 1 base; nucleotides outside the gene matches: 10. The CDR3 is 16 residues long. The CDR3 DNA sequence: TGTGCCAGCAGCCCCTTACCGGGAGGACGCACAGATACGCAGTATTTT. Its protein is CASSPLPGGRTDTQYF.

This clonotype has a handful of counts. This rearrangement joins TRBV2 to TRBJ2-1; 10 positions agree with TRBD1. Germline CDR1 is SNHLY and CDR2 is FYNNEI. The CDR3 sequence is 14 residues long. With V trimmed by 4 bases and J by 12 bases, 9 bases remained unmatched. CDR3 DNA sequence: TGTGCCAGCAGTGGGCCGGGGACAGGGGTTATGCAGTTCTTC. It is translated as CASSGPGTGVMQFF.

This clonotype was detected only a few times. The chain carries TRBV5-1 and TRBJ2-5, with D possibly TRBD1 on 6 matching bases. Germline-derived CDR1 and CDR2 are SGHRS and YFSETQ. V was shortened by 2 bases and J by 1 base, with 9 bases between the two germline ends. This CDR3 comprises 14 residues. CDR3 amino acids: CASSFQDSQETQYF. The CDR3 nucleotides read TGCGCCAGCAGCTTCCAGGACAGCCAAGAGACCCAGTACTTC.

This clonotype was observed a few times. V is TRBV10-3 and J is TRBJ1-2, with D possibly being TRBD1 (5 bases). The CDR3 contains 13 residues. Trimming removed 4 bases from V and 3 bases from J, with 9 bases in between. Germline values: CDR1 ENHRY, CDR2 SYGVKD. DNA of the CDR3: TGTGCCATCAGTGCCCCAGGGTACTATGGCTACACCTTC. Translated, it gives CAISAPGYYGYTF.

CDR3 protein: CASRWREPNEQFF. CDR3 bases: TGTGCCAGCAGGTGGCGGGAGCCAAATGAGCAGTTCTTC. The V and J genes are TRBV5-5 and TRBJ2-1; 7 bases agree with TRBD2. V shed 5 bases and J 7 bases; nucleotides not matched to a gene: 6. The CDR3 sequence is 13 residues long. In germline, CDR1 is SGHKS, CDR2 YYEKEE (reference sequence).

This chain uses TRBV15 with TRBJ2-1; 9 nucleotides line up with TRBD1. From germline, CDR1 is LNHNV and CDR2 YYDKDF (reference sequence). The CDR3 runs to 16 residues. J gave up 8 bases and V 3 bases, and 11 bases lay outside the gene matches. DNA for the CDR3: TGTGCCACCAGCAGGGGTAAGGGGACAGGGACCCATGAGCAGTTCTTC. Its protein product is CATSRGKGTGTHEQFF.

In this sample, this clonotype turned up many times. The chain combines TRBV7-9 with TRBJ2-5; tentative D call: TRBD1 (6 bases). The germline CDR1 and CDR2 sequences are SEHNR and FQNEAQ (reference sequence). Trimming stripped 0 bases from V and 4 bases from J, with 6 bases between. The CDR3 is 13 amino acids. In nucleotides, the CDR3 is TGTGCCAGCAGCTTAGCGGGGGCAGAGACCCAGTACTTC. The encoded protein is CASSLAGAETQYF.

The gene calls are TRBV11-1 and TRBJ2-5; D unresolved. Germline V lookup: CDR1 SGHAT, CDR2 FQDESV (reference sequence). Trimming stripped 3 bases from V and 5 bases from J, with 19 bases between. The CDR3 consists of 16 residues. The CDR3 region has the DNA TGTGCCAGCAGCTTCTCGTCTGGATTACGCCAGGAGACCCAGTACTTC. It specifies CASSFSSGLRQETQYF.

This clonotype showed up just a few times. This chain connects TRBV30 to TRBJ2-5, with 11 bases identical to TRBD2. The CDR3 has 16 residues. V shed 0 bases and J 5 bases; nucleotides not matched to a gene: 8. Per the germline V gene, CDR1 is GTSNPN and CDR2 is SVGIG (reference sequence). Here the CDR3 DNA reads TGTGCCTGGAGTGTAGCCTCTAGCGGGAGGTCGGAGACCCAGTACTTC. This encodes CAWSVASSGRSETQYF.

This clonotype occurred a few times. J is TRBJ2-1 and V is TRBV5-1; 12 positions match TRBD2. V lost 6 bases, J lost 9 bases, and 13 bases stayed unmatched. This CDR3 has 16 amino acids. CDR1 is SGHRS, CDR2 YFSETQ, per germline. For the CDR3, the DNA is TGCGCCAGCATCGGACTAGCGGGATCCCAAGGGACTGAGCAGTTCTTC. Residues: CASIGLAGSQGTEQFF.